This paragraph reports one TCR beta chain. The target antigen is unknown. The data were taken from a study of siplizumab effects on memory and regulatory T cells. Study-wide findings and caveats: Siplizumab significantly lowered the alloreactive sequences that could be traced to unstimulated CD4+ memory cells.

The data were produced by immunoSEQ multiplex PCR, yet TCRdb's version contains in-frame clones alone and is incomplete. The data show about 87,000 clones, roughly 87% seen once. Trimming cost V 8 bases and J 5 bases, with 12 bases left between them. Germline CDR1 LNHDA, CDR2 SQIVND (reference sequence). The CDR3 spans 13 residues. This sequence was found in a human donor in good health. Sequencing input: Tregs sorted from blood. The chain has TRBV19 and TRBJ1-4; D unresolved. The chain's CDR3 is CASWALGNEKLFF. CDR3 DNA sequence: TGTGCCAGTTGGGCATTAGGCAATGAAAAACTGTTTTTT.